This is a list of T cell receptor beta chains from one sample in a study of PD-L1 blockade in urothelial cancer. Measured with immunoSEQ multiplex PCR; TCRdb has only the in-frame clones, and not every one. Of more than 12,000 clones listed, approximately 88% are singletons. The specimen was PBMCs, collected around atezolizumab (anti-PD-L1) treatment. These TCRs come from a man between 65 and 85 years old with urothelial cancer. CDR3s include the opening cysteine and the closing phenylalanine or tryptophan. D genes are given only for firm matches. Clone size appears in some rows only: once, few, many, or a class for an expanded clone.

abundance	v_gene	d_gene	j_gene	CDR3aa	CDR3nt
NA	TRBV5-1	TRBD1	TRBJ1-1	CASSFSQGGPNTEAFF	TGCGCCAGCAGCTTCTCTCAGGGGGGACCGAACACTGAAGCTTTCTTT
NA	TRBV25-1	TRBD2	TRBJ2-3	CASSGGLAGVSDTQYF	TGTGCCAGCAGTGGGGGACTAGCGGGGGTGTCAGATACGCAGTATTTT
once	TRBV27	NA	TRBJ1-5	CASRTGGGAQPQHF	TGTGCCAGCAGGACTGGAGGGGGGGCTCAGCCCCAGCATTTT
once	TRBV5-1	TRBD1	TRBJ2-7	CASSLGQVYEQYF	TGCGCCAGCAGCCTAGGACAGGTCTACGAGCAGTACTTC
NA	TRBV6-8	NA	TRBJ1-1	CASDSGFAFF	TGTGCCAGCGATTCGGGATTCGCTTTCTTT
NA	TRBV7-7	NA	TRBJ2-6	CASSLDTSGANVLTF	TGTGCCAGCAGCTTGGACACCTCTGGGGCCAACGTCCTGACTTTC
NA	TRBV6-5	TRBD1	TRBJ2-5	CASSPWTGGETQYF	TGTGCCAGCTCCCCTTGGACAGGGGGAGAGACCCAGTACTTC
NA	TRBV7-8	NA	TRBJ2-2	CASRNRDVNTGELFF	TGTGCCAGCAGAAACAGGGATGTGAACACCGGGGAGCTGTTTTTT
NA	TRBV27	NA	TRBJ2-7	CASSSSPPGGLLFEQYF	TGTGCCAGCAGTTCATCCCCCCCGGGCGGGTTATTGTTCGAGCAGTACTTC
once	TRBV6-5	NA	TRBJ1-4	CASSYTRPNEKLFF	TGTGCCAGCAGTTACACTAGACCCAATGAAAAACTGTTTTTT
NA	TRBV25-1	TRBD1	TRBJ1-1	CASSESTGRNTEAFF	TGTGCCAGCAGTGAATCGACAGGGAGGAACACTGAAGCTTTCTTT
NA	TRBV6-4	NA	TRBJ1-2	CASSDSAGVGYGYTF	TGTGCCAGCAGTGACTCGGCGGGGGTAGGCTATGGCTACACCTTC
NA	TRBV7-9	NA	TRBJ2-5	CASSLNTQETQYF	TGTGCCAGCAGCTTAAACACCCAAGAGACCCAGTACTTC
once	TRBV5-5	NA	TRBJ2-3	CASSYWGGRTDTQYF	TGTGCCAGCAGCTACTGGGGGGGGCGGACAGATACGCAGTATTTT
few	TRBV18	NA	TRBJ1-4	CASSQGYNEKLFF	TGTGCCAGCTCACAGGGGTATAATGAAAAACTGTTTTTT
NA	TRBV7-9	NA	TRBJ2-7	CASSSPADTKPYEQYF	TGTGCCAGCAGCTCCCCGGCGGACACGAAACCCTACGAGCAGTACTTC
NA	TRBV14	NA	TRBJ1-1	CASSRHVAGWRGTEAFF	TGTGCCAGCAGCCGACATGTCGCAGGGTGGCGGGGCACTGAAGCTTTCTTT
NA	TRBV5-5	NA	TRBJ2-2	CASSLAVGRVGTGELFF	TGTGCCAGCAGCTTGGCGGTGGGCAGGGTAGGAACCGGGGAGCTGTTTTTT
NA	TRBV10-2	TRBD1	TRBJ1-5	CASSDIWRTGRPQHF	TGCGCCAGCAGTGACATCTGGAGGACAGGGCGGCCCCAGCATTTT
NA	TRBV2	NA	TRBJ1-6	CASRAGHRNSPLHF	TGTGCCAGCAGAGCGGGACACAGGAATTCACCCCTCCACTTT
NA	TRBV19	TRBD2	TRBJ2-7	CATHWLAASYEQYF	TGTGCCACCCATTGGCTAGCGGCTTCCTACGAGCAGTACTTC
NA	TRBV30	TRBD1	TRBJ2-3	CAWSVKGAGDTQYF	TGTGCCTGGAGTGTAAAGGGGGCGGGAGATACGCAGTATTTT
NA	TRBV6-1	TRBD1	TRBJ2-2	CASSVMDRDTGELFF	TGTGCCAGCAGTGTTATGGACAGGGACACCGGGGAGCTGTTTTTT
NA	TRBV5-1	TRBD2	TRBJ2-7	CASSLPGRDEQYF	TGCGCCAGCAGCTTGCCAGGGAGGGACGAGCAGTACTTC
NA	TRBV30	TRBD1	TRBJ2-7	CAWSYGTGGYEQYF	TGTGCCTGGAGTTACGGGACAGGGGGGTACGAGCAGTACTTC
NA	TRBV5-6	TRBD2	TRBJ2-7	CASSFTSGGAGEQYF	TGTGCCAGCAGCTTCACTAGCGGGGGCGCGGGGGAGCAGTACTTC
NA	TRBV25-1	NA	TRBJ1-3	CASSSAGQADTIYF	TGTGCCAGCAGTTCAGCGGGCCAAGCGGACACCATATATTTT
NA	TRBV23-1	TRBD1	TRBJ1-1	CASSQSGQTNTEAFF	TGCGCCAGCAGTCAATCGGGACAGACAAACACTGAAGCTTTCTTT
NA	TRBV2	NA	TRBJ1-1	CASRGQANTEAFF	TGTGCCAGCAGGGGGCAAGCGAACACTGAAGCTTTCTTT
NA	TRBV19	NA	TRBJ2-5	CASSIETTRGYQETQYF	TGTGCCAGTAGTATAGAGACGACCCGAGGCTACCAAGAGACCCAGTACTTC
NA	TRBV2	NA	TRBJ2-2	CASSAGIDTGELFF	TGTGCCAGCAGTGCCGGGATCGATACCGGGGAGCTGTTTTTT
NA	TRBV30	TRBD1	TRBJ1-1	CAWSALQGAGSEAFF	TGTGCCTGGAGCGCCCTTCAGGGGGCGGGTTCTGAAGCTTTCTTT
few	TRBV15	NA	TRBJ1-6	CATSREEGTVSPLHF	TGTGCCACCAGCAGAGAAGAGGGAACCGTCTCACCCCTCCACTTT
NA	TRBV30	NA	TRBJ1-6	CAWKQDSNSPLHF	TGTGCCTGGAAGCAGGACAGTAATTCACCCCTCCACTTT
NA	TRBV6-1	TRBD1	TRBJ1-2	CASIGGTGGNGYTF	TGTGCCAGCATTGGGGGGACAGGGGGAAATGGCTACACCTTC
NA	TRBV6-6	NA	TRBJ2-2	CASSKHSDTGELFF	TGTGCCAGCAGTAAGCACTCGGACACCGGGGAGCTGTTTTTT
NA	TRBV5-4	NA	TRBJ2-1	CAGGGENTNEQFF	TGTGCCGGGGGGGGCGAAAACACGAATGAGCAGTTCTTC
once	TRBV18	NA	TRBJ1-3	CASSLIRGSSGNTIYF	TGTGCCAGCTCCCTCATCAGGGGAAGCTCTGGAAACACCATATATTTT
NA	TRBV5-1	NA	TRBJ1-2	CASSVTDSAYGYTF	TGCGCCAGCAGTGTAACGGACTCGGCCTATGGCTACACCTTC
NA	TRBV2	TRBD2	TRBJ2-2	CASSELSSGLVGELFF	TGTGCCAGCAGTGAATTGTCTAGCGGGCTGGTCGGGGAGCTGTTTTTT
NA	TRBV29-1	NA	TRBJ2-5	CSVEASYQETQYF	TGCAGCGTTGAGGCCAGTTACCAAGAGACCCAGTACTTC
NA	TRBV5-1	TRBD2	TRBJ2-1	CASSGPWRGGDSPYNEQFF	TGCGCCAGCAGCGGGCCTTGGCGGGGGGGCGATTCCCCTTACAATGAGCAGTTCTTC
NA	TRBV5-1	NA	TRBJ1-2	CASSLAGGLNYGYTF	TGCGCCAGCAGCTTGGCCGGGGGGCTCAACTATGGCTACACCTTC
NA	TRBV5-1	NA	TRBJ1-6	CASSPSPGDSYNSPLHF	TGCGCCAGCAGCCCGAGCCCAGGGGACTCCTATAATTCACCCCTCCACTTT
NA	TRBV7-8	TRBD1	TRBJ1-1	CASSRKRTGRNTEAFF	TGTGCCAGCAGCCGAAAAAGGACAGGGCGAAACACTGAAGCTTTCTTT
once	TRBV7-2	NA	TRBJ1-6	CASSLVRRGLGNSPLHF	TGTGCCAGCAGCTTAGTCCGAAGGGGTCTTGGTAATTCACCCCTCCACTTT
NA	TRBV6-1	NA	TRBJ1-5	CASSELGGSRNQPQHF	TGTGCCAGCAGTGAATTGGGGGGGAGTCGCAATCAGCCCCAGCATTTT
NA	TRBV19	NA	TRBJ1-4	CASTPGHNGGEKLFF	TGTGCCAGTACTCCCGGGCACAATGGCGGGGAAAAACTGTTTTTT
NA	TRBV6-1	TRBD1	TRBJ1-2	CASSGTGIYGYTF	TGTGCCAGCAGTGGGACAGGGATATATGGCTACACCTTC